The next 22 T cell receptor beta chains were all read from a single sample in a study of shared clonotypes between healthy human individuals. The repertoire was sequenced with immunoSEQ multiplex PCR; TCRdb's copy has only in-frame clones and lacks some. The sample consists of about 1 million clones, 75% of them appearing once. The sequenced sample was memory CD4+ T cells sorted from blood. Indicated subset: CD45RA-negative fraction. Receptor source: a man aged 18 to 29 in good health.

This sequence joins TRBV5-1 and TRBJ1-4, with 10 bases matching TRBD1. The CDR3 totals 13 residues. V shed 5 bases and J 13 bases; nucleotides not matched to a gene: 8. Per the germline V gene, CDR1 is SGHRS and CDR2 is YFSETQ. CDR3: CASRPGQGNILFF. CDR3 nucleotides: TGCGCCAGCAGGCCGGGACAGGGGAATATACTGTTTTTT.

The chain couples TRBV5-6 to TRBJ2-7, with a weak D call TRBD2 (5 bases). The CDR3 totals 13 residues. Germline CDR1 reads SGHDT; CDR2 reads YYEEEE. Between the trimmed V and J ends, which lost 0 bases and 6 bases, there was a span of 10 bases. The CDR3 DNA sequence: TGTGCCAGCAGCTTGGCGTCTAGCTCCGAGCAGTACTTC. The encoded protein is CASSLASSSEQYF.

The genes are TRBV19 and TRBJ1-2; a possible D gene is TRBD1 (5 bases). Germline values: CDR1 LNHDA, CDR2 SQIVND (reference sequence). CDR3 length: 13 residues. V shed 4 bases and J shed 6 bases, with 12 bases lying between them. The CDR3 DNA follows: TGTGCCAGTAGTACCGGGCCCAGGGATGGCTACACCTTC. It encodes CASSTGPRDGYTF.

This clone was seen a handful of times. The gene calls are TRBV12-2 and TRBJ1-5; the D call of TRBD1 is as the table states it, not checked on the DNA. TRBV12-2 is termed a pseudogene. The CDR3 totals 15 residues. CDR3 region: CASRLGQGSNQPQHF. CDR3 nucleotides: TGTGCAAGTCGCTTAGGGCAGGGGAGCAATCAGCCCCAGCATTTT.

In this sample, this clone turned up a few times. The rearrangement joins TRBV30 to TRBJ1-3, with a possible D match to TRBD1 (5 bases). The CDR3 loop spans 14 amino acids. CDR1 is GTSNPN and CDR2 is SVGIG in the germline V gene (reference sequence). V was clipped by 4 bases and J by 2 bases, with 12 bases between them. Here the CDR3 reads CAWTRQGTGNTIYF. The CDR3 bases are TGTGCCTGGACCCGTCAGGGAACTGGAAACACCATATATTTT.

The V gene is TRBV7-3, the J gene TRBJ2-2; D remains ambiguous. The V and J ends lost 3 bases and 6 bases respectively, with 8 bases between them. Germline CDR1 reads SGHTA; CDR2 reads FQGTGA. This CDR3 has 13 residues. The CDR3 loop is CASSFDGAGELFF. Written as DNA, the CDR3 is TGTGCCAGCAGCTTCGATGGGGCCGGGGAGCTGTTTTTT.

This clone turned up a few times. The V and J genes are TRBV7-2 and TRBJ2-7; D remains unclear. This CDR3 contains 12 residues. The V end was cut by 1 base, the J end by 11 bases, with 12 bases between. Germline-derived CDR1 and CDR2 are SGHTA and FQGNSA. DNA for the CDR3: TGTGCCAGCAGCTTAGATCGGACCGGAAAGTACTTC. Its translation is CASSLDRTGKYF.

For the CDR3, the DNA is TGCGCCAGCAGCCAAGTAGTCCACTCCTACAATGAGCAGTTCTTC. Translation: CASSQVVHSYNEQFF. V gene TRBV4-1 combines with J gene TRBJ2-1; no reliable D call. CDR1 and CDR2 (germline): MGHRA, YSYEKL. This CDR3 is built from 15 residues. V dropped 1 base and J dropped 0 bases, with 7 bases sitting between them.

This clone was seen more than once but under ten times. The chain couples TRBV19 to TRBJ1-2; D unresolved. Germline CDR1 reads LNHDA; CDR2 reads SQIVND (reference sequence). The CDR3 contains 13 residues. V lost 3 bases and J lost 4, with 9 bases in between. The CDR3 spells CASSIREGYGYTF. The CDR3 DNA reads as TGTGCCAGTAGTATTAGGGAGGGCTATGGCTACACCTTC.

With respect to this clone: Other nucleotide sequences from this sample produce the same CDR3. This chain joins TRBV6-1 and TRBJ1-5, with no clear D. The CDR3 is 16 amino acids. The germline CDR1 and CDR2 sequences are MNHNS and SASEGT. Trimming shortened V by 0 bases and J by 1 base, and 10 bases separated the two germline ends. The CDR3 spells CASSEARTVSNQPQHF. In DNA form, the CDR3 reads TGTGCCAGCAGTGAAGCTCGGACGGTGAGCAATCAGCCCCAGCATTTT.

V and J are TRBV18 and TRBJ1-4; D call uncertain. Germline V gene lookup returns CDR1 KGHSH and CDR2 LQKENI. The CDR3 runs to 15 residues. V lost 6 bases, J lost 8 bases, and 19 bases lay in between. CDR3 protein: CASSASMGFMEKLFF. The CDR3 coding sequence is TGTGCCAGCTCCGCCTCAATGGGATTCATGGAAAAACTGTTTTTT.

The rearrangement uses TRBV27 and TRBJ1-1; D is perhaps TRBD1 (5 bases). V shed 6 bases and J shed 7 bases, with 18 bases lying between them. The CDR3 length is 14 residues. CDR1 and CDR2 (germline): MNHEY, SMNVEV (reference sequence). The CDR3 protein is CASRPWRQGNEAFF. The DNA for the CDR3 is TGTGCCAGCAGGCCCTGGAGGCAGGGCAATGAAGCTTTCTTT.

This clone was recorded only once. The gene calls are TRBV16 and TRBJ1-5; TRBD1 matches at 8 bases. Trimming at V came to 8 bases and at J to 4 bases, leaving 4 bases not matched to a gene. In germline, CDR1 is KGHSY, CDR2 FQNENV. This CDR3 spans 13 amino acids. In DNA form, the CDR3 reads TGTGCCAGCGGAGGACAGGGTAATCAGCCCCAGCATTTT. Amino acid sequence: CASGGQGNQPQHF. Full variable domain (rest looked up from reference TRBV16 and TRBJ1-5): GEEVAQTPKHLVRGEGQKAKLYCAPIKGHSYVFWYQQVLKNEFKFLISFQNENVFDETGMPKERFSAKCLPNSPCSLEIQATKLEDSAVYFCASGGQGNQPQHFGDGTRLSIL.

V gene TRBV7-2 combines with J gene TRBJ2-1; tentative D call: TRBD2 (6 bases). Trimming removed 7 bases from V and 6 bases from J, with 19 bases in between. This CDR3 spans 15 amino acids. The V gene's germline CDR1 is SGHTA and CDR2 FQGNSA. The DNA of the CDR3 is TGTGCCAGCACCCGAGATCGGGGGTCGAGCAATGAGCAGTTCTTC. Its translation: CASTRDRGSSNEQFF.

The genes are TRBV9 and TRBJ2-1; TRBD1 agrees at 8 bases. Germline V gives CDR1 SGDLS, CDR2 YYNGEE. The ends lost 2 bases at V and 8 bases at J; junction bases unmatched: 12. The CDR3 loop spans 16 amino acids. The chain's CDR3 is CASSVQAGGAWYEQFF. In nucleotides, the CDR3 is TGTGCCAGCAGCGTTCAGGCAGGGGGCGCGTGGTATGAGCAGTTCTTC. The full variable domain, in which reference TRBV9 and TRBJ2-1 provide the parts outside the CDR3, is DSGVTQTPKHLITATGQRVTLRCSPRSGDLSVYWYQQSLDQGLQFLIQYYNGEERAKGNILERFSAQQFPDLHSELNLSSLELGDSALYFCASSVQAGGAWYEQFFGPGTRLTVL.

This chain joins TRBV28 and TRBJ2-7; maybe TRBD2 (5 bases). The CDR3 loop spans 13 amino acids. Germline CDR1 and CDR2: MDHEN and SYDVKM. Trimming pared 5 bases from V and 3 bases from J, leaving 11 bases between. CDR3 protein: CASSVRENYEQYF. CDR3 in DNA: TGTGCCAGCAGTGTAAGGGAGAACTACGAGCAGTACTTC.

This clone has a handful of counts. The chain employs TRBV18 and TRBJ2-6; D is undetermined. The CDR3 is 16 amino acids. Germline V gives CDR1 KGHSH, CDR2 LQKENI. Trimming took off 3 bases at V and 0 bases at J, with 9 bases between the two ends. This CDR3 reads CASSPYETSGANVLTF. CDR3 in DNA: TGTGCCAGCTCACCCTATGAGACCTCTGGGGCCAACGTCCTGACTTTC.

The chain couples TRBV7-9 to TRBJ1-1, with 7 positions matching TRBD1. V trimming: 1 base; J trimming: 8 bases; junction bases outside the gene matches: 7. CDR3 length: 14 amino acids. Germline loops: CDR1 SEHNR, CDR2 FQNEAQ (reference sequence). The CDR3: CASSLGLGTAEAFF. The CDR3 nucleotides are TGTGCCAGCAGCTTAGGGTTGGGGACAGCCGAAGCTTTCTTT.

V gene TRBV7-2 combines with J gene TRBJ2-2; TRBD2 matches 13 bases. CDR1 and CDR2 (germline): SGHTA, FQGNSA. The CDR3 is 17 amino acids. J was trimmed by 7 bases and V by 2 bases; bases with no gene match: 7. As DNA, the CDR3 is TGTGCCAGCAGCTTACCCGGACTAGCGGGAGCGGGCGGGGAGCTGTTTTTT. It is translated as CASSLPGLAGAGGELFF. Drawing the rest from reference TRBV7-2 and TRBJ2-2, the complete variable domain is GAGVSQSPSNKVTEKGKDVELRCDPISGHTALYWYRQSLGQGLEFLIYFQGNSAPDKSGLPSDRFSAERTGGSVSTLTIQRTQQEDSAVYLCASSLPGLAGAGGELFFGEGSRLTVL.

The sample holds one count of this clone. The chain links TRBV6-5 to TRBJ2-7, with TRBD1 identical over 12 bases. V lost 2 bases to trimming and J lost 3 bases; unmatched junction nucleotides: 5. This CDR3 has 16 residues. CDR1 is MNHEY and CDR2 is SVGAGI in the germline V gene. Here the CDR3 reads CASSYAGQGAGYEQYF. CDR3 in DNA: TGTGCCAGCAGTTACGCGGGACAGGGGGCTGGCTACGAGCAGTACTTC.

This clone was observed a few times. The V call is TRBV2, the J call TRBJ1-2; 7 nucleotides align to TRBD1. CDR1 is SNHLY, CDR2 FYNNEI, per germline. Trimming cost V 5 bases and J 10 bases; bases outside gene matches: 7. The CDR3 loop spans 12 amino acids. The CDR3 reads CASSLKGTAYTF. The CDR3 DNA follows: TGTGCCAGCAGTCTTAAAGGGACAGCCTACACCTTC.

Many counts were recorded for this clone. This same CDR3 is encoded by further DNA sequences in the sample. The rearrangement uses TRBV14 and TRBJ2-7; weak D call: TRBD2 (5 bases). From germline, CDR1 is SGHDN and CDR2 FVKESK. The CDR3 sequence is 13 residues long. V lost 3 bases, J lost 6 bases, and 12 bases lay in between. The CDR3 region is CASSQELRGEQYF. In DNA form, the CDR3 reads TGTGCCAGCAGCCAGGAACTCCGGGGCGAGCAGTACTTC.